These 29 T cell receptor beta chains came from one sample sequenced in a study of human T cells and chemical hapten exposure. The time point was: pre-sensitization, week 0. Treatment described: therapeutic diphenylcyclopropenone sensitization with weekly scalp DPC. TCRdb fed the RACE reads into MiXCR, producing one record per CDR3 protein. The sample lists about 380,000 distinct CDR3 sequences; 4.5% to 6% were seen once. Here the sequenced sample was whole blood, taken in connection with sensitization to the hapten diphenylcyclopropenone (DPC). The source of these receptors is a woman aged 45-60 years with alopecia areata. Some clones in this sample may be carry-over from other donors' samples.

This clonotype was seen only a few times. V usage is TRBV18 and J usage is TRBJ2-7, with unresolved D. The germline V and J ends were trimmed by 4 bases and 3 bases, with 10 bases remaining between them. The CDR3 runs to 13 residues. In germline, CDR1 is KGHSH, CDR2 LQKENI. CDR3 sequence reads: CASSRDKNYEQYF. The DNA for the CDR3 is TGTGCCAGCTCACGAGACAAGAACTACGAGCAGTACTTC.

In its sample, this clonotype was seen many times. V gene TRBV4-2 combines with J gene TRBJ2-2, with 13 bases aligning to TRBD2. CDR3 length: 18 residues. The germline V gene encodes CDR1 LGHNA and CDR2 YNFKEQ. V was clipped by 4 bases and J by 1 base; unmatched bases: 6. The CDR3 DNA reads as TGTGCCAGCAGCCTTGTAGGACTAGCGGGAGAGAACACCGGGGAGCTGTTTTTT. It encodes CASSLVGLAGENTGELFF.

There are a few counts of this clonotype. The chain uses TRBV2 and TRBJ2-7; D gene uncertain. CDR3 size: 11 residues. The germline gives CDR1 SNHLY, CDR2 FYNNEI. Trimming stripped 5 bases from V and 4 bases from J, with 6 bases between. The CDR3 here is CASSTQYEQYF. The CDR3 DNA follows: TGTGCCAGCAGTACTCAGTACGAGCAGTACTTC.

In this sample, this clonotype turned up many times. The chain joins TRBV12-3 or TRBV12-4 to TRBJ1-1; D is ambiguous. This CDR3 spans 12 amino acids. Trimming shortened V by 5 bases and J by 12 bases, and 16 bases separated the two germline ends. The chain's CDR3 is CASSSEKGPTFF. CDR3 sequence (DNA): TGTGCCAGCAGTAGCGAAAAAGGACCGACTTTCTTT.

This clonotype was detected only a few times. The V gene is TRBV7-2, the J gene TRBJ2-3; D remains ambiguous. Trimming cost V 6 bases and J 2 bases, with 6 bases left between them. CDR1 is SGHTA, CDR2 FQGNSA, per germline. This CDR3 comprises 12 residues. CDR3 in DNA: TGTGCCAGCAGGGCGGACACAGATACGCAGTATTTT. Encoded protein: CASRADTDTQYF.

This clonotype was seen only a few times. The V call is TRBV15, the J call TRBJ2-1; TRBD1 might be the D (6 bases). V was pared by 5 bases and J by 7 bases, with 21 bases between. This CDR3 region has 16 residues. Germline values: CDR1 LNHNV, CDR2 YYDKDF (reference sequence). The CDR3 sequence is CATSFSQGLAGNEQFF. CDR3 in DNA: TGTGCCACCAGCTTTTCCCAGGGGCTAGCAGGGAATGAGCAGTTCTTC.

This clonotype has ten or more counts. The rearrangement joins TRBV24-1 to TRBJ2-1, with 7 bases that match TRBD1. Germline V CDR1 and CDR2: KGHDR, SFDVKD. The CDR3 is 16 residues long. J gave up 5 bases and V 5 bases, and 11 bases lay outside the gene matches. The CDR3 region has the DNA TGTGCCACCAGTGGGATCGGGACAGAGAATGACAATGAGCAGTTCTTC. Residues: CATSGIGTENDNEQFF.

The table lists this clonotype with many counts. The V call is TRBV6-5, the J call TRBJ1-2; a weak D match, TRBD1 (5 bases). Germline-derived CDR1 and CDR2 are MNHEY and SVGAGI. This CDR3 comprises 14 residues. The ends were cut back, 0 bases at V and 3 bases at J, with 8 bases in the middle. Here the CDR3 reads CASSYSRRDYGYTF. Here the CDR3 DNA reads TGTGCCAGCAGTTACTCGCGCAGGGACTATGGCTACACCTTC.

CDR3 sequence: CASSQGPRGFTEAFF. CDR3 nucleotides: TGTGCCAGCAGCCAAGGCCCACGGGGGTTCACTGAAGCTTTCTTT. The chain couples TRBV3-1 to TRBJ1-1; TRBD1 might be the D (5 bases). This CDR3 comprises 15 residues. CDR1 is LGHDT, CDR2 YNNKEL, per germline (reference sequence). V lost 1 base to trimming and J lost 4 bases, with 13 bases between them.

J is TRBJ2-3 and V is TRBV24-1; 10 bases match TRBD1. The V gene's germline CDR1 is KGHDR and CDR2 SFDVKD. V was clipped by 7 bases and J by 6 bases; unmatched bases: 3. CDR3 size: 13 residues. The CDR3 DNA sequence: TGTGCCACCAGGGACAGGGGGATGGATACGCAGTATTTT. Protein product: CATRDRGMDTQYF.

J is TRBJ2-7 and V is TRBV21-1; TRBD2, the table's D call, was not compared with the DNA. TRBV21-1 is classified as a pseudogene. The CDR3 has 16 amino acids. This CDR3 is CASSKNPGGPSYEQYF. The CDR3 DNA reads TGTGCCAGCAGCAAGAACCCGGGAGGGCCCTCCTACGAGCAGTACTTC.

In this sample, this clonotype turned up a few times. The chain is built from TRBV4-3 and TRBJ2-1; 13 positions agree with TRBD2. The CDR3 spans 20 residues. Per the germline V gene, CDR1 is LGHNA and CDR2 is YSLEER. The ends lost 4 bases at V and 3 bases at J; junction bases unmatched: 15. CDR3 loop: CASSLLGEQGLAGVYNEQFF. CDR3 nucleotide sequence: TGCGCCAGCAGCCTTTTAGGGGAACAAGGACTAGCGGGAGTCTACAATGAGCAGTTCTTC.

The chain uses TRBV20-1 and TRBJ2-3; D gene uncertain. The V and J ends lost 5 bases and 5 bases respectively, with 8 bases between them. The CDR3 contains 11 residues. The V gene's germline CDR1 is DFQATT and CDR2 SNEGSKA (reference sequence). As DNA, the CDR3 is TGCAGTGCTCATGGGCGAGATACGCAGTATTTT. It codes for CSAHGRDTQYF.

The table lists this clonotype with many counts. This rearrangement joins TRBV4-3 to TRBJ2-1; D remains ambiguous. CDR3 length: 14 amino acids. Germline loops: CDR1 LGHNA, CDR2 YSLEER. Trimming took 1 base from V and 2 from J, leaving 6 bases between them. The CDR3 loop is CASSQVHAYNEQFF. In DNA, the CDR3 is TGCGCCAGCAGCCAAGTGCACGCCTACAATGAGCAGTTCTTC.

This clonotype showed up many times. The rearrangement links TRBV7-2 to TRBJ1-5; D unclear. V was shortened by 7 bases and J by 1 base, with 11 bases between the two germline ends. The CDR3 is 14 amino acids. Germline V gene lookup returns CDR1 SGHTA and CDR2 FQGNSA. The CDR3 region is CASNDPGSNQPQHF. CDR3 DNA sequence: TGTGCCAGCAACGATCCGGGCAGCAATCAGCCCCAGCATTTT.

The J gene is TRBJ1-5, the V gene TRBV7-2; D is unclear. Germline V CDR1 and CDR2: SGHTA, FQGNSA. The CDR3 is 14 amino acids. V lost 0 bases and J lost 4, with 7 bases in between. This CDR3 reads CASSLANLNQPQHF. The CDR3 nucleotides read TGTGCCAGCAGCTTAGCGAACCTAAATCAGCCCCAGCATTTT.

This clonotype came up many times. The CDR3 reads CASSFPGTNPNEQFF. CDR3 DNA: TGTGCCAGCAGCTTTCCCGGGACTAACCCCAATGAGCAGTTCTTC. The V call is TRBV7-9, the J call TRBJ2-1; TRBD2 aligns across 7 bases. With 3 bases clipped from V and 6 bases from J, the junction kept 8 bases outside the gene matches. The length of the CDR3 is 15 residues. In germline, CDR1 is SEHNR, CDR2 FQNEAQ (reference sequence).

This clonotype was seen more than once but under ten times. This sequence joins TRBV20-1 and TRBJ2-7, with D perhaps assigned TRBD1 or TRBD2 (5 bases each). The V gene's germline CDR1 is DFQATT and CDR2 SNEGSKA (reference sequence). This CDR3 is 14 amino acids long. V lost 4 bases, J lost 4 bases, and 17 bases lay in between. CDR3 DNA sequence: TGCAGTGCTAATTACGGGACCGCCGGGTACGAGCAGTACTTC. Translation: CSANYGTAGYEQYF.

V gene TRBV9 combines with J gene TRBJ1-3; 9 bases are a match to TRBD1. The CDR3 consists of 14 residues. After removal of 2 bases from V and 8 bases from J, the junction contained 5 bases not matched to a gene. Germline CDR1 SGDLS, CDR2 YYNGEE. Here the CDR3 reads CASSVGQGKDTIYF. The CDR3 coding sequence is TGTGCCAGCAGCGTGGGACAGGGTAAGGACACCATATATTTT.

This clonotype was seen ten or more times. The rearrangement uses TRBV5-1 and TRBJ2-5; tentative D call: TRBD2 (5 bases). V gave up 1 base and J gave up 5 bases, with 9 bases separating them. The length of the CDR3 is 13 residues. Germline V gives CDR1 SGHRS, CDR2 YFSETQ. CDR3 in DNA: TGCGCCAGCAGCTTGTACCGAGGGGAGACCCAGTACTTC. This gives the protein CASSLYRGETQYF.

The chain combines TRBV12-3 or TRBV12-4 with TRBJ1-1, with unresolved D. Trimming took 4 bases from V and 4 from J, leaving 13 bases between them. The length of the CDR3 is 14 residues. The CDR3 reads CASSSNRHLTEAFF. The CDR3, as DNA: TGTGCCAGCAGTTCAAACAGACACCTCACTGAAGCTTTCTTT.

A few counts support this clonotype. The chain combines TRBV18 with TRBJ2-5; D perhaps matches TRBD2 (6 bases). Germline V CDR1 and CDR2: KGHSH, LQKENI. The V end lost 3 bases, the J end lost 5 bases, and 16 bases lay between the germline ends. The CDR3 runs to 15 residues. Written as DNA, the CDR3 is TGTGCCAGCTCACCCCGGGACTCCTCCGGGGAGACCCAGTACTTC. Translation: CASSPRDSSGETQYF. The full variable domain, rest sourced from reference TRBV18 and TRBJ2-5, is NAGVMQNPRHLVRRRGQEARLRCSPMKGHSHVYWYRQLPEEGLKFMVYLQKENIIDESGMPKERFSAEFPKEGPSILRIQQVVRGDSAAYFCASSPRDSSGETQYFGPGTRLLVL.

V and J are TRBV10-3 and TRBJ1-1, with D tentatively TRBD1 (6 bases). CDR3 size: 14 residues. CDR1 ENHRY and CDR2 SYGVKD come from the germline V gene. V was pared by 2 bases and J by 3 bases, with 10 bases between. The CDR3 loop is CAISEQGRDTEAFF. The CDR3 DNA follows: TGTGCCATCAGTGAGCAGGGGCGGGACACTGAAGCTTTCTTT.

J is TRBJ2-7 and V is TRBV29-1; weak D call: TRBD1 (7 bases). V lost 7 bases, J lost 0 bases, and 10 bases lay in between. The CDR3 consists of 12 residues. The germline CDR1 and CDR2 sequences are SQVTM and ANQGSEA. The CDR3 DNA is TGCAGCGGGGGGGACAGCTCCTACGAGCAGTACTTC. Translating it yields CSGGDSSYEQYF.

The table lists this clonotype with many counts. The chain employs TRBV4-1 and TRBJ1-1; a possible D gene is TRBD1 (6 bases). V was pared by 1 base and J by 4 bases, with 16 bases between. Per the germline V gene, CDR1 is MGHRA and CDR2 is YSYEKL. The CDR3 runs to 16 residues. The CDR3 nucleotides are TGCGCCAGCAGCCAAGCCCGGCGGGGGCAGGGCACTGAAGCTTTCTTT. Protein: CASSQARRGQGTEAFF.

The table lists this clonotype with a few counts. J is TRBJ2-2 and V is TRBV12-3 or TRBV12-4; unclear D gene. V was pared by 2 bases and J by 3 bases, with 7 bases between. The CDR3 spans 14 residues. The CDR3 region has the DNA TGTGCCAGCAGTTTAAAAGGGTACACCGGGGAGCTGTTTTTT. Amino acid sequence: CASSLKGYTGELFF.

This clonotype was observed a few times. This rearrangement joins TRBV2 to TRBJ1-5; TRBD1 matches 12 bases. V lost 7 bases, J lost 1 base, and 11 bases stayed unmatched. The CDR3 runs 18 residues. CDR1 is SNHLY and CDR2 is FYNNEI in the germline V gene. The CDR3 DNA sequence: TGTGCCAGCACCCCCCGGGACAGGGGGCTTGGGAGCAATCAGCCCCAGCATTTT. Its protein product is CASTPRDRGLGSNQPQHF.

In its sample, this clonotype was seen many times. The chain links TRBV6-6 to TRBJ2-2, with D maybe TRBD2 (5 bases). Germline lookup yields CDR1 MNHNY and CDR2 SVGAGI (reference sequence). The CDR3 is 11 residues long. Trimming cost V 6 bases and J 6 bases, with 5 bases left between them. This chain's CDR3 is CASSGAGELFF. CDR3 DNA sequence: TGTGCCAGCAGCGGGGCCGGGGAGCTGTTTTTT.

This clonotype appeared a few times. The chain is built from TRBV11-2 and TRBJ1-1; D call uncertain. Trimming shortened V by 3 bases and J by 1 base, and 18 bases separated the two germline ends. CDR3 length: 17 residues. CDR1 is SGHAT, CDR2 FQNNGV, per germline. The CDR3 nucleotides read TGTGCCAGCAGCTTCTTCTCCCTCACAACAGAGAACACTGAAGCTTTCTTT. Encoded protein: CASSFFSLTTENTEAFF.